The 14 T cell receptor beta chains given below trace back to one sample, sequenced in a study of shared clonotypes between healthy human individuals. Method: immunoSEQ multiplex PCR; TCRdb's copy keeps in-frame clones and lacks some. The data show approximately 1.5 million clones, 95% to 99% seen once. Sample: naive CD4+ T cells sorted from blood. The subset here: CD45RA+ positively selected. Receptors were obtained from a man under 40 in good health.

The V and J genes are TRBV6-1 and TRBJ2-7, with a possible D match to TRBD2 (6 bases). Trimming left V 3 bases short and J 6 bases short, with 12 bases between. Germline lookup yields CDR1 MNHNS and CDR2 SASEGT. The CDR3 spans 13 residues. The CDR3 is CASSDTSWGEQYF. The DNA of the CDR3 is TGTGCCAGCAGTGACACTAGCTGGGGCGAGCAGTACTTC.

J is TRBJ1-4 and V is TRBV5-1; TRBD1 is a possible D gene (5 bases). Trimming shortened V by 4 bases and J by 11 bases, and 18 bases separated the two germline ends. The CDR3 covers 14 residues. CDR1 is SGHRS and CDR2 is YFSETQ in the germline V gene. As DNA, the CDR3 is TGCGCCAGCAGCAGAGACAGTGGTGTTCAGAAACTGTTTTTT. It codes for CASSRDSGVQKLFF.

The chain joins TRBV27 to TRBJ2-1, with D possibly being TRBD2 (6 bases). CDR1 and CDR2 from the germline V gene are MNHEY and SMNVEV (reference sequence). The CDR3 extends over 15 amino acids. Trimming cost V 7 bases and J 9 bases, with 22 bases left between them. CDR3 coding DNA: TGTGCCAGCACCACAAGGGGTGGGGGGAGACGTGAGCAGTTCTTC. Its protein is CASTTRGGGRREQFF.

With respect to this clone: Distinct nucleotide sequences in the sample also encode this CDR3. V is TRBV18 and J is TRBJ2-6; no definite D call. Germline-derived CDR1 and CDR2 are KGHSH and LQKENI. V was pared by 1 base and J by 0 bases, with 4 bases between. This CDR3 region has 15 residues. This CDR3 reads CASSPLHSGANVLTF. The CDR3 DNA follows: TGTGCCAGCTCACCACTCCACTCTGGGGCCAACGTCCTGACTTTC. Looking up the rest from reference TRBV18 and TRBJ2-6 gives the full variable domain: NAGVMQNPRHLVRRRGQEARLRCSPMKGHSHVYWYRQLPEEGLKFMVYLQKENIIDESGMPKERFSAEFPKEGPSILRIQQVVRGDSAAYFCASSPLHSGANVLTFGAGSRLTVL.

The chain joins TRBV20-1 to TRBJ1-1; no firm D call. V dropped 4 bases and J dropped 4 bases, with 7 bases sitting between them. The CDR3 covers 11 residues. Germline assignment: CDR1 DFQATT and CDR2 SNEGSKA (reference sequence). The CDR3 nucleotides read TGCAGTGCTAATCGGCCCACTGAAGCTTTCTTT. Encoded protein: CSANRPTEAFF.

The J gene is TRBJ1-1, the V gene TRBV19; no reliable D call. Trimming took off 7 bases at V and 6 bases at J, with 12 bases between the two ends. The germline V gene has CDR1 LNHDA and CDR2 SQIVND (reference sequence). This CDR3 is 12 amino acids long. The CDR3 spells CASKKGGAEAFF. As DNA, the CDR3 is TGTGCCAGTAAGAAGGGAGGCGCTGAAGCTTTCTTT.

As regards this clone: At one boundary the junction diverges from the germline segment, which might be a read error. This rearrangement joins TRBV6-1 to TRBJ2-3; D is undetermined. This CDR3 contains 11 residues. The germline V gene encodes CDR1 MNHNS and CDR2 SASEGT. The CDR3 DNA follows: TGTGCCAGCAAGGTTATTTTAGAATGGACTTTT. Encoded protein: CASKVILEWTF.

The chain uses TRBV10-3 and TRBJ1-1, with D perhaps TRBD1 (6 bases). The germline V and J ends were trimmed by 0 bases and 4 bases, with 15 bases remaining between them. The CDR3 loop spans 16 amino acids. Germline V gives CDR1 ENHRY, CDR2 SYGVKD. The CDR3 here is CAISESVPGVLTEAFF. CDR3 DNA: TGTGCCATCAGTGAGTCGGTTCCAGGGGTTCTCACTGAAGCTTTCTTT.

This clone was seen just once. V gene TRBV28 combines with J gene TRBJ2-1; 7 bases are shared with TRBD2. Per the germline V gene, CDR1 is MDHEN and CDR2 is SYDVKM. Trimming removed 1 base from V and 3 bases from J; junction bases left unmatched: 6. The length of the CDR3 is 16 residues. The CDR3: CASSLSGLGHYNEQFF. CDR3 sequence (DNA): TGTGCCAGCAGTTTATCTGGACTAGGGCACTACAATGAGCAGTTCTTC.

The chain couples TRBV19 to TRBJ1-1; TRBD1 matches 7 bases. Germline-derived CDR1 and CDR2 are LNHDA and SQIVND (reference sequence). The CDR3 is 15 residues long. J was trimmed by 6 bases and V by 4 bases; bases with no gene match: 11. The CDR3, as DNA: TGTGCCAGTAGTAATCTTTTACAGGGGATGCCTGAAGCTTTCTTT. This sequence encodes CASSNLLQGMPEAFF.

CDR3: CASSSSPGTSGRATDTQYF. The DNA for the CDR3 is TGTGCCAGCAGCTCAAGTCCCGGGACTAGCGGGAGGGCTACAGATACGCAGTATTTT. This chain connects TRBV7-2 to TRBJ2-3, with 16 bases identical to TRBD2. Germline V gene lookup returns CDR1 SGHTA and CDR2 FQGNSA. The CDR3 is made up of 19 amino acids. V shed 4 bases and J 3 bases; nucleotides not matched to a gene: 10.

J is TRBJ2-7 and V is TRBV13; 10 bases are shared with TRBD2. Germline V gene lookup returns CDR1 PRHDT and CDR2 FYEKMQ (reference sequence). The junction had 8 bases not matched to a gene; V was cut back by 0 bases and J by 0 bases. This CDR3 has 18 amino acids. The CDR3 DNA is TGTGCCAGCAGCTTAGGCCAAGGTAGCGGGAGGTCCTCCTACGAGCAGTACTTC. Translated, it gives CASSLGQGSGRSSYEQYF.

The chain couples TRBV27 to TRBJ2-3; D is unclear. Per germline, CDR1 MNHEY and CDR2 SMNVEV (reference sequence). V dropped 5 bases and J dropped 2 bases, with 17 bases sitting between them. The length of the CDR3 is 16 residues. CDR3 sequence: CASSTKRQTSTDTQYF. The DNA for the CDR3 is TGTGCCAGCAGTACCAAAAGACAAACTTCCACAGATACGCAGTATTTT.

The V gene is TRBV18, the J gene TRBJ1-5; D not certain. This CDR3 contains 15 residues. From germline, CDR1 is KGHSH and CDR2 LQKENI. V was clipped by 2 bases and J by 13 bases, with 21 bases between them. The CDR3 region has the DNA TGTGCCAGCTCACCAGAATCTAATTTAAGGGCCCGACAGCATTTT. It specifies CASSPESNLRARQHF.